The entry below gives a single T cell receptor (beta chain) sequence along with its context. Its antigen is currently unknown. These data originate in a study of T cells expressing NK-cell markers. Across the study: Underlying the TCR beta repertoires were sorted CD3+CD56+NKG2C+, CD3+CD56+NKG2C- and CD3+CD56-NKG2C+ T cells. Seven sequenced donors out of eight were HCMV-seropositive, one seronegative.

General observations from the study: Clarity on HCMV specificity was lacking for the expanded NKG2C+ T cell clones. These clonotypes also led the CD3+CD56-NKG2C+ fraction in a handful of donors.

Germline lookup yields CDR1 SQVTM and CDR2 ANQGSEA. This CDR3 spans 11 amino acids. TCRdb re-called the 5' RACE reads; every CDR3 protein appears as one record, without DNA. The sample holds approximately 110,000 distinct CDR3 sequences. The sample comprised blood T cells: a sorted CD56 or NKG2C T cell subset, CD4+ or CD8+ T cells, or bulk PBMC T cells (not recorded which). The chain uses TRBV29-1 and TRBJ2-7. This TCR came from a woman between 18 and 75 years old in good health. The chain's CDR3 is CSVEDNYEQYF.